This T cell receptor (beta chain) is from a study of vaccination and CD4 T cells after COVID-19. Turning to the study itself: Four females and six males made up the convalescents, two of whom were Hispanic. Findings and caveats of the study: This study had few convalescent patients and no early post-infection samples.

Notes on this clonotype: What it binds is not known.

Treatment here: roughly ten-day PBMC culture with coronavirus spike peptide pools or control peptides (ViraFEST assay). Oncomine TCR Beta short-read sequencing was applied to DNA from cultured CD4+ T cells. Scientists extracted genomic DNA from CD4+ T cells grown in culture. TCRdb itself ran the PCR reads through MiXCR, one entry per CDR3 protein. The sample consists of around 20,000 distinct CDR3 sequences, 40% of them appearing once. V shed 3 bases and J 9 bases; nucleotides not matched to a gene: 10. This CDR3 spans 14 amino acids. The germline CDR1 and CDR2 sequences are MGHDK and SYGVNS. The source was CD4+ T cells from blood, cultured in vitro, collected after SARS-CoV-2 vaccination. The receptor was isolated from a human donor who had recovered from COVID-19. V is TRBV25-1 and J is TRBJ2-5, with 7 nucleotides matching TRBD1. DNA for the CDR3: TGTGCCAGCAGTGAGCCAGACAGGGTTGAGGCCCAGTACTTC. Translating gives CASSEPDRVEAQYF.